These 19 T cell receptor beta chains originate from one sample sequenced in a study of cytomegalovirus exposure and HLA in healthy donors. 13 Jbeta primers and 60 Vbeta primers were used for the PCR. Measured with immunoSEQ multiplex PCR; TCRdb has only the in-frame clones, and not every one. The sample has 130,000 or so clones, around two thirds seen once. The sample taken for sequencing was PBMCs. The receptors come from a middle-aged woman in good health and CMV-seropositive.

The gene calls are TRBV30 and TRBJ2-5; no reliable D call. The CDR3 has 13 amino acids. The V end was cut by 0 bases, the J end by 4 bases, with 9 bases between. In germline, CDR1 is GTSNPN, CDR2 SVGIG (reference sequence). The CDR3, as DNA: TGTGCCTGGAGTGTAGGAGCGAGAGAGACCCAGTACTTC. Translating it yields CAWSVGARETQYF.

The J gene is TRBJ1-5, the V gene TRBV18, with 7 bases matching TRBD1. CDR1 and CDR2 from the germline V gene are KGHSH and LQKENI. CDR3 size: 15 residues. V lost 6 bases to trimming and J lost 5 bases; unmatched junction nucleotides: 10. CDR3 loop: CASSPRGSGDQPQHF. The CDR3 nucleotides are TGTGCCAGCTCGCCCAGGGGGTCGGGGGATCAGCCCCAGCATTTT.

The chain carries TRBV5-1 and TRBJ1-1, with D tentatively TRBD1 (6 bases). Trimming took 2 bases from V and 5 from J, leaving 16 bases between them. The CDR3 contains 15 residues. Germline CDR1 reads SGHRS; CDR2 reads YFSETQ. The chain's CDR3 is CASSLDRPSGTEAFF. The DNA of the CDR3 is TGCGCCAGCAGCTTAGACAGGCCCTCGGGGACTGAAGCTTTCTTT.

This clone was seen a handful of times. The rearrangement joins TRBV10-3 to TRBJ2-7; 11 bases are a match to TRBD2. V lost 10 bases to trimming and J lost 1 base; unmatched junction nucleotides: 9. The CDR3 consists of 15 residues. CDR1 and CDR2 (germline): ENHRY, SYGVKD. In DNA, the CDR3 is TGTGCCACAAGATCCGGGACTAGCGGTTCCTACGAGCAGTACTTC. It translates to CATRSGTSGSYEQYF.

The gene calls are TRBV6-5 and TRBJ1-4; TRBD1 aligns across 7 bases. CDR1 and CDR2 (germline): MNHEY, SVGAGI. The CDR3 length is 14 residues. V was pared by 6 bases and J by 8 bases, with 9 bases of the junction left unmatched. The CDR3 DNA reads as TGTGCCAGCAGCAACTCAGGGGGAAACGAAAAACTGTTTTTT. It encodes CASSNSGGNEKLFF.

The V gene is TRBV2, the J gene TRBJ1-2; 7 bases map to TRBD1. The germline CDR1 and CDR2 sequences are SNHLY and FYNNEI. The ends lost 4 bases at V and 4 bases at J; junction bases unmatched: 9. The CDR3 length is 15 residues. The CDR3 region is CASSGAGTAFYGYTF. The CDR3 DNA sequence: TGTGCCAGCAGTGGAGCCGGGACAGCCTTCTATGGCTACACCTTC.

The chain links TRBV14 to TRBJ1-2, with D tentatively TRBD1 (5 bases). Germline CDR1 and CDR2: SGHDN and FVKESK. V was pared by 0 bases and J by 7 bases, with 15 bases between. The CDR3 has 15 residues. CDR3 loop: CASSQDWGLSGGYTF. DNA for the CDR3: TGTGCCAGCAGCCAAGATTGGGGCCTCTCTGGTGGCTACACCTTC.

The table lists this clone with a few counts. The gene calls are TRBV5-6 and TRBJ2-7; D not certain. The V end was cut by 0 bases, the J end by 2 bases, with 6 bases between. Germline assignment: CDR1 SGHDT and CDR2 YYEEEE. This CDR3 region has 13 residues. The CDR3 here is CASSLGAPYEQYF. In DNA, the CDR3 is TGTGCCAGCAGCTTGGGGGCTCCCTACGAGCAGTACTTC.

The chain uses TRBV11-3 and TRBJ2-3; tentatively, D is TRBD2 (6 bases). Germline loops: CDR1 SGHNT, CDR2 YENEEA. This CDR3 has 15 amino acids. V was shortened by 5 bases and J by 0 bases, with 12 bases between the two germline ends. The CDR3: CASSPDGGSTDTQYF. Here the CDR3 DNA reads TGTGCCAGCAGCCCGGACGGGGGAAGCACAGATACGCAGTATTTT.

This chain joins TRBV2 and TRBJ2-3; D not resolved. This CDR3 region has 16 residues. In germline, CDR1 is SNHLY, CDR2 FYNNEI. V was pared by 1 base and J by 0 bases, with 11 bases between. CDR3 coding DNA: TGTGCCAGCAGTGAAGATGCCTACGCTAGCACAGATACGCAGTATTTT. The encoded protein is CASSEDAYASTDTQYF.

V and J are TRBV7-9 and TRBJ1-4; 8 nucleotides match TRBD1. Trimming removed 6 bases from V and 7 bases from J; junction bases left unmatched: 7. CDR3 length: 14 amino acids. Germline values: CDR1 SEHNR, CDR2 FQNEAQ (reference sequence). CDR3 region: CASSFTGGPEKLFF. CDR3 sequence (DNA): TGTGCCAGCAGTTTCACAGGGGGTCCTGAAAAACTGTTTTTT.

The V and J genes are TRBV5-4 and TRBJ1-2, with no clear D. The CDR3 loop spans 16 amino acids. V lost 0 bases and J lost 4, with 16 bases in between. Per the germline V gene, CDR1 is SGHNT and CDR2 is YYREEE (reference sequence). DNA for the CDR3: TGTGCCAGCAGCTTGGCCATGAGTTTTCCAGGCTATGGCTACACCTTC. This codes for CASSLAMSFPGYGYTF.

In the case of this clone: Distinct nucleotide sequences in the sample also encode this CDR3. CDR3 sequence reads: CASSDGQTYEQYF. CDR3 DNA sequence: TGCGCCAGCAGTGATGGGCAGACCTACGAGCAGTACTTC. The chain joins TRBV10-1 to TRBJ2-7; D unclear. Germline V CDR1 and CDR2: WNHNN, SYGVQD (reference sequence). This CDR3 region has 13 residues. V lost 3 bases and J lost 2, with 8 bases in between.

This clone was detected only a few times. V gene TRBV4-2 combines with J gene TRBJ1-1, with TRBD1 identical over 8 bases. The CDR3 totals 13 residues. Trimming took 2 bases from V and 8 from J; bases not matched to a gene: 4. From germline, CDR1 is LGHNA and CDR2 YNFKEQ. CDR3 sequence reads: CASSQSRGLEAFF. CDR3 DNA sequence: TGTGCCAGCAGCCAATCCAGGGGGCTAGAAGCTTTCTTT.

The chain uses TRBV19 and TRBJ2-1, with 8 bases that match TRBD2. The CDR3 length is 17 residues. Germline CDR1 LNHDA, CDR2 SQIVND (reference sequence). J was trimmed by 5 bases and V by 11 bases; bases with no gene match: 20. The CDR3 region has the DNA TGTGCCTCCTCCCAGGGTAGCGGGATTGGGGGCGACAATGAGCAGTTCTTC. Protein product: CASSQGSGIGGDNEQFF.

This CDR3 reads CASSPVAGGSHNEQFF. The CDR3 coding sequence is TGTGCCAGCAGCCCCGTAGCGGGAGGATCCCACAATGAGCAGTTCTTC. This sequence joins TRBV7-6 and TRBJ2-1; 10 bases line up with TRBD2. CDR1 is SGHVS, CDR2 FNYEAQ, per germline. There are 16 residues in the CDR3. V lost 5 bases, J lost 5 bases, and 9 bases stayed unmatched. The full variable domain, in which reference TRBV7-6 and TRBJ2-1 provide the parts outside the CDR3, is GAGVSQSPRYKVTKRGQDVALRCDPISGHVSLYWYRQALGQGPEFLTYFNYEAQQDKSGLPNDRFSAERPEGSISTLTIQRTEQRDSAMYRCASSPVAGGSHNEQFFGPGTRLTVL.

This sequence joins TRBV5-6 and TRBJ1-2; D is possibly TRBD1 (6 bases). Germline V gene sequence: CDR1 SGHDT, CDR2 YYEEEE. V lost 5 bases, J lost 5 bases, and 16 bases lay in between. This CDR3 spans 14 amino acids. This chain's CDR3 is CASRTGGADYGYTF. The DNA of the CDR3 is TGTGCCAGCAGAACGGGGGGCGCGGATTATGGCTACACCTTC.

The chain employs TRBV15 and TRBJ2-7; the D is unclear. The germline V and J ends were trimmed by 0 bases and 3 bases, with 15 bases remaining between them. There are 16 residues in the CDR3. Germline values: CDR1 LNHNV, CDR2 YYDKDF (reference sequence). The CDR3 DNA reads TGTGCCACCAGCAGAGATTTGGCCCAGCAGGACTACGAGCAGTACTTC. Residues: CATSRDLAQQDYEQYF.

This clone has just a few counts. V and J are TRBV27 and TRBJ1-4; the match to TRBD1 covers 7 bases. This CDR3 is 13 amino acids long. With 6 bases clipped from V and 7 bases from J, the junction kept 5 bases outside the gene matches. Germline V lookup: CDR1 MNHEY, CDR2 SMNVEV (reference sequence). The CDR3 DNA is TGTGCCAGCAGGGAGGGACAGCTTGAAAAACTGTTTTTT. Residues: CASREGQLEKLFF.